This passage covers 21 T cell receptor beta chains from one sample sequenced in a study of CD8 T cells in Susac syndrome. When the RNA was reverse transcribed, random hexamers were used with an input of about 0.5 to 1 ug. TCRdb ran MiXCR on the immunoSEQ multiplex PCR reads and lists one entry per CDR3 protein. The sample holds 120,000 or so distinct CDR3 sequences, about 94% seen once. The material sequenced was CD4+ T cells from PBMCs. Every receptor here comes from a human donor with multiple sclerosis.

The gene calls are TRBV7-3 and TRBJ1-1, with a possible D match to TRBD1 (6 bases). The CDR3 consists of 14 residues. The V end was cut by 1 base, the J end by 4 bases, with 10 bases between. Germline values: CDR1 SGHTA, CDR2 FQGTGA. In DNA form, the CDR3 reads TGTGCCAGCAGCTTAAGGGGGCTACGCACTGAAGCTTTCTTT. Translation: CASSLRGLRTEAFF.

V usage is TRBV6-1 and J usage is TRBJ2-5, with 7 bases identical to TRBD1. V was clipped by 8 bases and J by 1 base; unmatched bases: 7. The CDR3 extends over 14 amino acids. The V gene's germline CDR1 is MNHNS and CDR2 SASEGT. CDR3 DNA: TGTGCCAGCGGGAACAGGGGCCCCCAAGAGACCCAGTACTTC. The encoded protein is CASGNRGPQETQYF.

The chain employs TRBV11-2 and TRBJ2-1; 8 bases agree with TRBD1. Unmatched junction bases numbered 8, after V lost 5 bases and J lost 2 bases. Germline V lookup: CDR1 SGHAT, CDR2 FQNNGV. The CDR3 spans 16 residues. CDR3 DNA: TGTGCCAGCAGCCCAACAGGGGGGATTACCTACAATGAGCAGTTCTTC. As protein: CASSPTGGITYNEQFF.

This chain uses TRBV12-3 or TRBV12-4 with TRBJ2-1; D is unresolved. V was clipped by 6 bases and J by 4 bases, with 13 bases between them. CDR3 size: 14 residues. In nucleotides, the CDR3 is TGTGCCAGCAGCGCCGCCCAAATTTACAATGAGCAGTTCTTC. Its protein product is CASSAAQIYNEQFF.

This rearrangement joins TRBV7-9 to TRBJ2-5, with D possibly being TRBD1 or TRBD2 (5 bases each). CDR3 size: 14 residues. V was pared by 6 bases and J by 5 bases, with 16 bases between. Germline V lookup: CDR1 SEHNR, CDR2 FQNEAQ (reference sequence). The CDR3: CASSSWDGEETQYF. The CDR3 DNA follows: TGTGCCAGCAGTAGCTGGGACGGCGAGGAGACCCAGTACTTC.

V usage is TRBV9 and J usage is TRBJ1-1; possibly TRBD1 for D (6 bases). Germline V CDR1 and CDR2: SGDLS, YYNGEE. V lost 0 bases to trimming and J lost 1 base, with 10 bases between them. The CDR3 is 15 residues long. The CDR3: CASSVGTGPNTEAFF. Here the CDR3 DNA reads TGTGCCAGCAGCGTAGGAACAGGGCCGAACACTGAAGCTTTCTTT.

The J gene is TRBJ1-5, the V gene TRBV19; the D gene is possibly TRBD1 (5 bases). The V end lost 3 bases, the J end lost 4 bases, and 16 bases lay between the germline ends. Germline CDR1 is LNHDA and CDR2 is SQIVND (reference sequence). The CDR3 sequence is 16 residues long. The CDR3 DNA follows: TGTGCCAGTAGTATTAACAGGCAGACACAAAATCAGCCCCAGCATTTT. This codes for CASSINRQTQNQPQHF.

The chain uses TRBV30 and TRBJ2-3; 7 bases align to TRBD2. The germline CDR1 and CDR2 sequences are GTSNPN and SVGIG (reference sequence). CDR3 length: 14 residues. After removal of 3 bases from V and 3 bases from J, the junction contained 6 bases not matched to a gene. The CDR3 DNA is TGTGCCTGGAGACAGTACGGGGGGACAGATACGCAGTATTTT. This encodes CAWRQYGGTDTQYF.

The genes are TRBV6-5 and TRBJ1-2, with D uncertain. Germline V CDR1 and CDR2: MNHEY, SVGAGI. CDR3 length: 12 residues. Trimming took 6 bases from V and 2 from J, leaving 7 bases between them. This CDR3 is CASRPGNYGYTF. CDR3 coding DNA: TGTGCCAGCAGGCCCGGAAACTATGGCTACACCTTC.

The chain links TRBV30 to TRBJ2-6; perhaps TRBD2 as D (5 bases). The CDR3 covers 16 residues. V was trimmed by 5 bases and J by 3 bases, leaving 17 bases between them. Germline CDR1 is GTSNPN and CDR2 is SVGIG (reference sequence). The DNA for the CDR3 is TGTGCCTGGTCTCGACCGGGGTCCCTTGGGGCCAACGTCCTGACTTTC. Translation gives CAWSRPGSLGANVLTF.

The chain joins TRBV14 to TRBJ2-1; tentatively, D is TRBD2 (5 bases). Germline assignment: CDR1 SGHDN and CDR2 FVKESK. V dropped 1 base and J dropped 0 bases, with 7 bases sitting between them. The CDR3 has 15 residues. The CDR3 bases are TGTGCCAGCAGCCAAGGAGGGAGCTCCTACAATGAGCAGTTCTTC. Protein product: CASSQGGSSYNEQFF.

This chain links TRBV19 with TRBJ2-1, with a weak D call TRBD2 (6 bases). Trimming took 5 bases from V and 2 from J, leaving 10 bases between them. Germline loops: CDR1 LNHDA, CDR2 SQIVND (reference sequence). This CDR3 comprises 14 residues. The CDR3 bases are TGTGCCAGTAGTTCGCGGGGCACCTACAATGAGCAGTTCTTC. Protein product: CASSSRGTYNEQFF.

The gene calls are TRBV4-2 and TRBJ2-1; D gene unclear. The V end was cut by 6 bases, the J end by 0 bases, with 9 bases between. This CDR3 has 14 residues. Germline lookup yields CDR1 LGHNA and CDR2 YNFKEQ. CDR3: CASRGAASYNEQFF. In DNA, the CDR3 is TGTGCCAGCAGAGGCGCGGCCTCCTACAATGAGCAGTTCTTC.

The chain joins TRBV20-1 to TRBJ2-1; 7 positions match TRBD2. The V gene's germline CDR1 is DFQATT and CDR2 SNEGSKA (reference sequence). The CDR3 sequence is 13 residues long. Unmatched junction bases numbered 10, after V lost 6 bases and J lost 8 bases. The CDR3 coding sequence is TGCAGTGCGGAGGGCGGGAGTAACCATGAGCAGTTCTTC. Translated, it gives CSAEGGSNHEQFF.

This clonotype was seen just once. The rearrangement uses TRBV20-1 and TRBJ2-1, with TRBD2 matching over 7 bases. Germline lookup yields CDR1 DFQATT and CDR2 SNEGSKA (reference sequence). Trimming at V came to 3 bases and at J to 15 bases, leaving 17 bases not matched to a gene. The CDR3 extends over 14 amino acids. CDR3 amino acids: CSASQVAGVAFLFF. CDR3 in DNA: TGCAGTGCTAGTCAGGTTGCGGGAGTCGCTTTTCTGTTCTTC.

The chain recombines TRBV11-2 with TRBJ2-2; 9 nucleotides align to TRBD2. Germline values: CDR1 SGHAT, CDR2 FQNNGV. The CDR3 length is 17 residues. V shed 0 bases, J shed 6 bases, and the junction held 8 bases outside the gene matches. DNA for the CDR3: TGTGCCAGCAGCTTAGAGCCGTTCGGGACTAGCTCCGGGGAGCTGTTTTTT. Translation: CASSLEPFGTSSGELFF.

CDR3 bases: TGCAGTGCTAGCACTTGGGAAAGCTATGGCTACACCTTC. Protein product: CSASTWESYGYTF. The V and J genes are TRBV20-1 and TRBJ1-2; no reliable D call. Trimming removed 3 bases at V and 4 bases at J, with 12 bases between. CDR3 length equals 13 residues. CDR1 is DFQATT, CDR2 SNEGSKA, per germline (reference sequence).

The rearrangement links TRBV5-1 to TRBJ2-1; D is perhaps TRBD1 (6 bases). The CDR3 loop spans 16 amino acids. Between the trimmed V and J ends, which lost 1 base and 8 bases, there was a span of 19 bases. CDR1 SGHRS and CDR2 YFSETQ come from the germline V gene. CDR3: CASSLNGRGRPDEQFF. Here the CDR3 DNA reads TGCGCCAGCAGCTTGAATGGCAGGGGCCGACCTGATGAGCAGTTCTTC. The variable domain in full, with the rest retrieved from reference TRBV5-1 and TRBJ2-1, is KAGVTQTPRYLIKTRGQQVTLSCSPISGHRSVSWYQQTPGQGLQFLFEYFSETQRNKGNFPGRFSGRQFSNSRSEMNVSTLELGDSALYLCASSLNGRGRPDEQFFGPGTRLTVL.

The rearrangement joins TRBV5-1 to TRBJ2-7, with D possibly TRBD2 on 6 matching bases. Trimming cost V 0 bases and J 5 bases, with 12 bases left between them. The CDR3 consists of 14 residues. Germline CDR1 is SGHRS and CDR2 is YFSETQ. CDR3 in DNA: TGCGCCAGCAGCTTGGAAGGAGGGTTGGACGAGCAGTACTTC. This sequence encodes CASSLEGGLDEQYF.

The CDR3 loop reads CSVWTGYNYVGYTF. The CDR3 DNA is TGCAGCGTATGGACAGGGTATAACTATGTAGGCTACACCTTC. V is TRBV29-1 and J is TRBJ1-2; 8 nucleotides match TRBD1. Per germline, CDR1 SQVTM and CDR2 ANQGSEA. The CDR3 covers 14 residues. V trimming: 6 bases; J trimming: 8 bases; junction bases outside the gene matches: 14.

This chain joins TRBV7-2 and TRBJ2-7, with D unclear. The CDR3 runs to 13 residues. Trimming pared 2 bases from V and 3 bases from J, leaving 8 bases between. From germline, CDR1 is SGHTA and CDR2 FQGNSA. CDR3 nucleotide sequence: TGTGCCAGCAGCTTACCGAACGGCTACGAGCAGTACTTC. Translation gives CASSLPNGYEQYF.